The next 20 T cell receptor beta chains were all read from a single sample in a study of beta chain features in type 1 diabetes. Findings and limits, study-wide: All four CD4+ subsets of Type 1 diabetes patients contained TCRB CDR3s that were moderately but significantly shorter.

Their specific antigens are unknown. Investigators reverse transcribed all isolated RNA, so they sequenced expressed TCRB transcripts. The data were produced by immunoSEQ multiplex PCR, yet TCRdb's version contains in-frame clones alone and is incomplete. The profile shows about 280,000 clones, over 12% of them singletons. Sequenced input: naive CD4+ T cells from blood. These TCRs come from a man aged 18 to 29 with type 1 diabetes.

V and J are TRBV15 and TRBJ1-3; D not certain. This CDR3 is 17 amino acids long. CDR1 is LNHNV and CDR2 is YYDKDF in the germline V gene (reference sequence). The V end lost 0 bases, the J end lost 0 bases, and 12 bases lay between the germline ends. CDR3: CATSRDQRVSSGNTIYF. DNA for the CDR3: TGTGCCACCAGCAGAGATCAGCGGGTGAGCTCTGGAAACACCATATATTTT.

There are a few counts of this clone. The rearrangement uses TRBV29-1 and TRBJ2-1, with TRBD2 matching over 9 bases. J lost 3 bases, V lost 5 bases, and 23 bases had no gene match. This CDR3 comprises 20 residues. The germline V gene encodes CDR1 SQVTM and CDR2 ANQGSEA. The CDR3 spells CSVYGGLGGGARVVYNEQFF. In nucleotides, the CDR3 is TGCAGCGTTTATGGGGGGCTGGGCGGGGGGGCCCGGGTGGTCTACAATGAGCAGTTCTTC.

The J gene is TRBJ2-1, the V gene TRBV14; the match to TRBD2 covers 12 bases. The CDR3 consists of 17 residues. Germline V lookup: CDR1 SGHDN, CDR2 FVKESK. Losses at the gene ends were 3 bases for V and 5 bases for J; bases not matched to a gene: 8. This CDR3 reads CASSQVRLAGANNEQFF. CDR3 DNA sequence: TGTGCCAGCAGCCAGGTTAGACTAGCGGGGGCGAACAATGAGCAGTTCTTC. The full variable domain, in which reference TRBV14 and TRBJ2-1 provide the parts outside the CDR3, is EAGVTQFPSHSVIEKGQTVTLRCDPISGHDNLYWYRRVMGKEIKFLLHFVKESKQDESGMPNNRFLAERTGGTYSTLKVQPAELEDSGVYFCASSQVRLAGANNEQFFGPGTRLTVL.

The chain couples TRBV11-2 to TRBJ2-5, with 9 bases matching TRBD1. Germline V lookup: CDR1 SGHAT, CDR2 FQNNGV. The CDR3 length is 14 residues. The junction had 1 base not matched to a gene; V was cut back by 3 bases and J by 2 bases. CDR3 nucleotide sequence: TGTGCCAGCAGCTTTGACAGGGGGCAAGAGACCCAGTACTTC. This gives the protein CASSFDRGQETQYF.

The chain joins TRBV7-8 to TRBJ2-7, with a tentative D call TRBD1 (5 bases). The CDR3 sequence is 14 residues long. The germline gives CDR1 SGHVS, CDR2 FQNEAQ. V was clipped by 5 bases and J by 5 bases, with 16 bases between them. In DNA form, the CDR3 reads TGTGCCAGCAGCCCAAGGACACGAAAGGACGAGCAGTACTTC. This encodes CASSPRTRKDEQYF.

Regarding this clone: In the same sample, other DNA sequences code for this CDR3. The CDR3: CASSPLAGGSTDTQYF. In DNA form, the CDR3 reads TGTGCCAGCTCACCACTAGCGGGAGGGAGCACAGATACGCAGTATTTT. This chain uses TRBV18 with TRBJ2-3, with 11 bases fitting TRBD2. Germline V lookup: CDR1 KGHSH, CDR2 LQKENI. J lost 0 bases, V lost 1 base, and 0 bases had no gene match. The CDR3 totals 16 residues. The full variable domain, completed using reference TRBV18 and TRBJ2-3, is NAGVMQNPRHLVRRRGQEARLRCSPMKGHSHVYWYRQLPEEGLKFMVYLQKENIIDESGMPKERFSAEFPKEGPSILRIQQVVRGDSAAYFCASSPLAGGSTDTQYFGPGTRLTVL.

The CDR3 bases are TGTGCCAGCAGCTTATCCGGGACTGGAAGCCACTTT. Translating it yields CASSLSGTGSHF. The gene calls are TRBV7-9 and TRBJ1-6; the D gene is possibly TRBD1 (5 bases). The CDR3 has 12 residues. V was pared by 2 bases and J by 18 bases, with 14 bases between. The germline V gene encodes CDR1 SEHNR and CDR2 FQNEAQ (reference sequence). The full variable domain, with the rest looked up from reference TRBV7-9 and TRBJ1-6, is DTGVSQNPRHKITKRGQNVTFRCDPISEHNRLYWYRQTLGQGPEFLTYFQNEAQLEKSRLLSDRFSAERPKGSFSTLEIQRTEQGDSAMYLCASSLSGTGSHFGNGTRLTVT.

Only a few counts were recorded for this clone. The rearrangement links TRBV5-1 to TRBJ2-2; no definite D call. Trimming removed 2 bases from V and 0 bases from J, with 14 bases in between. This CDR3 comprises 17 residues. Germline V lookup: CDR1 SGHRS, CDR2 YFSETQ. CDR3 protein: CASSLRPRLSNTGELFF. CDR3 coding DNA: TGCGCCAGCAGCTTAAGGCCCAGGCTTTCGAACACCGGGGAGCTGTTTTTT.

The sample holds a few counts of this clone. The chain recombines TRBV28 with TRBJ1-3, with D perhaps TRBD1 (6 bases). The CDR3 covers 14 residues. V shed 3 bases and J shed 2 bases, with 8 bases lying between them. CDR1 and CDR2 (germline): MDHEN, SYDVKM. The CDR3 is CASSLPGAGNTIYF. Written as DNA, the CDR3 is TGTGCCAGCAGTTTGCCAGGGGCTGGAAACACCATATATTTT. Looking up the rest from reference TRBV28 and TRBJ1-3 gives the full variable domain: DVKVTQSSRYLVKRTGEKVFLECVQDMDHENMFWYRQDPGLGLRLIYFSYDVKMKEKGDIPEGYSVSREKKERFSLILESASTNQTSMYLCASSLPGAGNTIYFGEGSWLTVV.

CDR3 residues: CASSGTVASDTQYF. In nucleotides, the CDR3 is TGCGCCAGCAGCGGAACCGTAGCTAGTGATACGCAGTATTTT. This chain uses TRBV5-1 with TRBJ2-3; D call uncertain. Germline CDR1 and CDR2: SGHRS and YFSETQ. The CDR3 is 14 residues long. V was shortened by 4 bases and J by 6 bases, with 15 bases between the two germline ends.

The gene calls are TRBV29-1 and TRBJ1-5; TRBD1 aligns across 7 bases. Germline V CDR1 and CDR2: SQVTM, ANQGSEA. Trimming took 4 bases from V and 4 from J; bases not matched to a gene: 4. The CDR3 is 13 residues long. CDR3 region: CSVVAGGNQPQHF. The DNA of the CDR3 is TGCAGCGTTGTGGCAGGGGGAAATCAGCCCCAGCATTTT.

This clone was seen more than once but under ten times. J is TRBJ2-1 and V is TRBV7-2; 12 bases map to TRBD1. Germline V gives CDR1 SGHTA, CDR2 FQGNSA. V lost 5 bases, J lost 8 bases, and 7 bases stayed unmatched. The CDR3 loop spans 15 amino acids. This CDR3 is CASSNRDRGRHEQFF. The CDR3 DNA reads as TGTGCCAGCAGCAACCGGGACAGGGGGCGTCATGAGCAGTTCTTC.

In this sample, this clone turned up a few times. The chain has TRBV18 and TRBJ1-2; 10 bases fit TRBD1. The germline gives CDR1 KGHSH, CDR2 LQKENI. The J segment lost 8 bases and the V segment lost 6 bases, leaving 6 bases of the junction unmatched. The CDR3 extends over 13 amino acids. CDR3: CASSSGTGEGYTF. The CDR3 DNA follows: TGTGCCAGCTCTTCTGGGACAGGGGAAGGCTACACCTTC. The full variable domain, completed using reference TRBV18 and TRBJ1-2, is NAGVMQNPRHLVRRRGQEARLRCSPMKGHSHVYWYRQLPEEGLKFMVYLQKENIIDESGMPKERFSAEFPKEGPSILRIQQVVRGDSAAYFCASSSGTGEGYTFGSGTRLTVV.

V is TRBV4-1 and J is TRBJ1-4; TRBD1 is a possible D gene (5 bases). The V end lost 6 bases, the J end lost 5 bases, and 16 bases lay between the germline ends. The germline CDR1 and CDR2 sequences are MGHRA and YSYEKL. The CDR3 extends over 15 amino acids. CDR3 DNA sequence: TGCGCCAGCAGGCCTACCGGGACTAAAAATGAAAAACTGTTTTTT. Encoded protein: CASRPTGTKNEKLFF.

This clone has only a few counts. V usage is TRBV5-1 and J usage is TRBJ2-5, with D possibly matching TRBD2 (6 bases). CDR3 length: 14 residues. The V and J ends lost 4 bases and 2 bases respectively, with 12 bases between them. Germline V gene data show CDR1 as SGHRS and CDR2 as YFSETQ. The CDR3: CASSPARGQETQYF. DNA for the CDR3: TGCGCCAGCAGCCCCGCGCGGGGACAAGAGACCCAGTACTTC.

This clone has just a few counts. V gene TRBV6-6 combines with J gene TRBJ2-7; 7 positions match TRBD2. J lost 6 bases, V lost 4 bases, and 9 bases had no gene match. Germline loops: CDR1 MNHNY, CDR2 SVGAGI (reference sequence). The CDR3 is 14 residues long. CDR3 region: CASSSPSLAPEQYF. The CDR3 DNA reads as TGTGCCAGCAGTTCGCCGTCACTAGCGCCCGAGCAGTACTTC.

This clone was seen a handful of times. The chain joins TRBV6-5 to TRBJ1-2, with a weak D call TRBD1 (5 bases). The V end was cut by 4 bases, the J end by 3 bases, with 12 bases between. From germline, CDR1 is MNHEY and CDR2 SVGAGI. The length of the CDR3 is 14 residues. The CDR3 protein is CASSWGWGDYGYTF. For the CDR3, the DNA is TGTGCCAGCAGTTGGGGGTGGGGGGACTATGGCTACACCTTC.

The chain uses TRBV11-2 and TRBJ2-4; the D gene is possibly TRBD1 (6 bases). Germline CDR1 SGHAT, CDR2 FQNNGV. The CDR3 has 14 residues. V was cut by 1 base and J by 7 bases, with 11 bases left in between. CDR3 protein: CASSLVQGNNIQYF. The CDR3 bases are TGTGCCAGCAGCTTAGTGCAGGGGAACAACATTCAGTACTTC.

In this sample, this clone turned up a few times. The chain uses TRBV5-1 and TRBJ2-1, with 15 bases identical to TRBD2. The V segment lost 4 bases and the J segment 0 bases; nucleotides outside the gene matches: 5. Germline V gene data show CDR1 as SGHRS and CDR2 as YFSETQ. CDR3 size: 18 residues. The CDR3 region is CASSVGLAGGPSYNEQFF. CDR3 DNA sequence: TGCGCCAGCAGCGTAGGACTAGCGGGGGGGCCCTCCTACAATGAGCAGTTCTTC.

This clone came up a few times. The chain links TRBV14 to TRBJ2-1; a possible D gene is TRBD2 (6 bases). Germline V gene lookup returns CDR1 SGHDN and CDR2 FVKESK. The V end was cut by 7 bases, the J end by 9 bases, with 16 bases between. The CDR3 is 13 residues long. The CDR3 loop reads CASKRVGGVEQFF. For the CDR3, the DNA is TGTGCCAGCAAAAGGGTGGGGGGAGTTGAGCAGTTCTTC.